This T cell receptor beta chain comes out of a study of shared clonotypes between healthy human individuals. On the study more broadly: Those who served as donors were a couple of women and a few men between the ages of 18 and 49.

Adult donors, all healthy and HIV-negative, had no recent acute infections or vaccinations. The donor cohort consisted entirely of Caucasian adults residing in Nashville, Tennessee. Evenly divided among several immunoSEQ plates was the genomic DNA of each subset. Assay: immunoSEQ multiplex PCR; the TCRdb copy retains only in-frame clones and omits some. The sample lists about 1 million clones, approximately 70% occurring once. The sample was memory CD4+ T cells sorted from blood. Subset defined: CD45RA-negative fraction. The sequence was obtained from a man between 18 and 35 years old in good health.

The CDR3 loop is CASSLLGLQNTGELFF. The CDR3, as DNA: TGCGCCAGCAGCCTACTGGGCCTACAGAACACCGGGGAGCTGTTTTTT. The J gene is TRBJ2-2, the V gene TRBV5-1, with unresolved D. Germline CDR1 SGHRS, CDR2 YFSETQ. V lost 4 bases and J 1 base, leaving 14 bases between the germline ends. The CDR3 is made up of 16 amino acids.